These 11 T cell receptor beta chains share one sample of origin, sequenced in a study of T-cell reconstitution after alpha-beta-depleted transplantation in children. Using unique molecular identifiers, the investigators prepared the TCRbeta library. TCRdb itself ran the PCR reads through MiXCR, one entry per CDR3 protein. The repertoire has about a million distinct CDR3 sequences, roughly 31% of them found once; the top ten carry roughly 31%. Sequences were derived from PBMCs, mostly from graft donor cells, sampled 360 days after TCRalphabeta/CD19-depleted stem cell transplant. The receptors shown here come from a boy younger than two who had a stem cell transplant for SCID, so the T cells may come from the graft donor.

V gene TRBV12-3 or TRBV12-4 combines with J gene TRBJ2-1; 7 nucleotides agree with TRBD1. The CDR3 has 13 residues. After removal of 7 bases from V and 5 bases from J, the junction contained 5 bases not matched to a gene. The chain's CDR3 is CASTSTGNNEQFF. DNA of the CDR3: TGTGCCAGCACCTCGACAGGGAACAATGAGCAGTTCTTC.

This rearrangement joins TRBV24-1 to TRBJ2-7; 8 bases map to TRBD2. The CDR3 runs 16 residues. Trimming took 4 bases from V and 7 from J; bases not matched to a gene: 14. Germline CDR1 KGHDR, CDR2 SFDVKD. Written as DNA, the CDR3 is TGTGCCACCAGTGACGGGGGGGCCAGGGGCGCGGAAGAGCAGTACTTC. Its translation: CATSDGGARGAEEQYF.

This clonotype came up a few times. The rearrangement uses TRBV6-1 and TRBJ2-7, with D maybe TRBD1 (5 bases). Deletions cut 6 bases from V and 4 bases from J, with 16 bases between. Germline assignment: CDR1 MNHNS and CDR2 SASEGT. This CDR3 is built from 14 residues. In DNA, the CDR3 is TGTGCCAGCAGCCCTTACAGGACGGCGTACGAGCAGTACTTC. Its protein is CASSPYRTAYEQYF.

The chain is built from TRBV12-3 or TRBV12-4 and TRBJ1-2; 7 positions agree with TRBD1. The CDR3 is 16 residues long. After removal of 6 bases from V and 0 bases from J, the junction contained 10 bases not matched to a gene. The CDR3 sequence: CASRGQHRNTNYGYTF. The CDR3 DNA sequence: TGTGCCAGCAGGGGACAGCACCGTAACACTAACTATGGCTACACCTTC.

The gene calls are TRBV7-9 and TRBJ2-5; 13 positions match TRBD2. Per germline, CDR1 SEHNR and CDR2 FQNEAQ (reference sequence). V trimming: 5 bases; J trimming: 7 bases; junction bases outside the gene matches: 4. The CDR3 is 14 residues long. CDR3 in amino acids: CASSPGTSGTTQYF. DNA for the CDR3: TGTGCCAGCAGCCCCGGGACTAGCGGGACGACCCAGTACTTC.

The J gene is TRBJ1-2, the V gene TRBV18; D gene unclear. V lost 1 base to trimming and J lost 4 bases, with 7 bases between them. The CDR3 consists of 13 residues. Germline CDR1 is KGHSH and CDR2 is LQKENI. This CDR3 is CASSPLSRYGYTF. In DNA, the CDR3 is TGTGCCAGCTCACCACTGTCCCGCTATGGCTACACCTTC.

Only a few counts were recorded for this clonotype. V gene TRBV7-8 combines with J gene TRBJ1-1; D unresolved. The CDR3 covers 15 residues. The V gene's germline CDR1 is SGHVS and CDR2 FQNEAQ. The V gene lost 0 bases and the J gene lost 0 bases, with 8 bases spanning the gap. The CDR3 is CASSLAIGMNTEAFF. The CDR3 DNA is TGTGCCAGCAGCTTAGCGATAGGCATGAACACTGAAGCTTTCTTT.

V and J are TRBV27 and TRBJ2-2; 8 bases are shared with TRBD2. The CDR3 is 16 amino acids. Trimming at V came to 6 bases and at J to 6 bases, leaving 12 bases not matched to a gene. Per the germline V gene, CDR1 is MNHEY and CDR2 is SMNVEV (reference sequence). CDR3 nucleotide sequence: TGTGCCAGCAGCTCCGGGGGGGCCTCGGCGGCCGGGGAGCTGTTTTTT. Translation gives CASSSGGASAAGELFF.

This clonotype appeared many times. This chain joins TRBV7-8 and TRBJ2-3, with D maybe TRBD2 (7 bases). This CDR3 contains 14 residues. Trimming cost V 5 bases and J 0 bases, with 9 bases left between them. CDR1 is SGHVS and CDR2 is FQNEAQ in the germline V gene. The CDR3 DNA sequence: TGTGCCAGCAGCCGGGGGGCCAGCACAGATACGCAGTATTTT. Its translation: CASSRGASTDTQYF.

This clonotype was detected a few times. The chain joins TRBV12-3 or TRBV12-4 to TRBJ2-5; D possibly uses TRBD1 or TRBD2 (5 bases each). V dropped 5 bases and J dropped 3 bases, with 10 bases sitting between them. There are 13 residues in the CDR3. CDR3 coding DNA: TGTGCCAGCAGTCCGGGACGGGAAGAGACCCAGTACTTC. Translated: CASSPGREETQYF.

This clonotype was counted only a few times. The V gene is TRBV12-3 or TRBV12-4, the J gene TRBJ2-5; TRBD1 agrees at 8 bases. V shed 7 bases and J 2 bases; nucleotides not matched to a gene: 9. The CDR3 length is 15 residues. The CDR3 region has the DNA TGTGCCAGCACTCTGGGGGACAGGTTACAAGAGACCCAGTACTTC. Translated: CASTLGDRLQETQYF.